This entry is about one TCR beta chain. Its antigen is as yet unknown. In germline, CDR1 is SNHLY, CDR2 FYNNEI. V was clipped by 6 bases and J by 3 bases, with 5 bases between them. The CDR3 runs 11 residues. This record belongs to a study of cytotoxic CD8 clonotypes in ibrutinib-treated CLL. Whole-study context: There were approximately ten relapsed/refractory patients and more than 14 treatment-naive patients, and under 18 were IGHV unmutated. Regarding the study as a whole: The clonality rise at ibrutinib response reflected private clonotype expansion. Exceeding age-matched healthy donors, baseline clonality also tracked the counts of circulating CD8+ T cells.

Approximately 2.2 micrograms of genomic DNA from cryopreserved PBMCs went into TCR beta libraries. Using immunoSEQ multiplex PCR, the repertoire was profiled, and TCRdb retains in-frame clones only, with some absent. The sample shows just under 70,000 clones, around two thirds of them seen only once. The origin of this receptor is a human donor with chronic lymphocytic leukemia. The sequencing used PBMCs, collected after 12 months of ibrutinib treatment. This chain links TRBV2 with TRBJ2-5; D may be TRBD1 (5 bases). The DNA for the CDR3 is TGTGCCAGCAGGACAGAAGAGACCCAGTACTTC. This sequence encodes CASRTEETQYF.